Listed below are T cell receptor beta chains from one sample, sequenced in a study of shared clonotypes between healthy human individuals. Clones were sequenced by immunoSEQ multiplex PCR, and TCRdb holds only the in-frame ones, with some missing. The sample lists roughly 2.5 million clones, about 92% occurring once. Sequencing was performed on naive CD4+ T cells sorted from blood. Receptors were obtained from a man in his late teens or twenties in good health. The CDR3 runs from the conserved cysteine through the conserved F or W. The order of the fields is V gene, J gene, clone size, D gene, CDR3 protein, CDR3 DNA. The D gene is left open where the match is weak. Clone size is shown for a subset of rows, as once, few, many or a class of expanded clone.

TRBV2	TRBJ1-5	NA	TRBD1	CASSRETGGAGQPQHF	TGTGCCAGCAGCCGAGAAACAGGGGGCGCCGGTCAGCCCCAGCATTTT
TRBV11-2	TRBJ1-1	NA	TRBD1	CASSLLEQGSGTEAFF	TGTGCCAGCAGCTTGCTCGAACAGGGGTCGGGCACTGAAGCTTTCTTT
TRBV19	TRBJ1-5	NA	NA	CASSRGLLAQHF	TGTGCCAGTAGTAGGGGGCTTTTGGCCCAGCATTTT
TRBV6-5	TRBJ2-7	once	NA	CASSYSRGTYEQYF	TGTGCCAGCAGTTACTCGAGAGGGACCTACGAGCAGTACTTC
TRBV2	TRBJ2-2	once	NA	CASRQGQRLVGGELFF	TGTGCCAGCAGGCAGGGCCAGAGGTTGGTCGGCGGGGAGCTGTTTTTT
TRBV10-2	TRBJ1-2	NA	NA	CASTAGVGGYTF	TGCGCCAGCACCGCGGGGGTGGGCGGCTACACCTTC
TRBV25-1	TRBJ2-5	NA	NA	CASSEWGAETQYF	TGTGCCAGCAGTGAATGGGGTGCGGAGACCCAGTACTTC
TRBV19	TRBJ1-2	NA	NA	CASSIPPPGGGYTF	TGTGCCAGTAGTATCCCCCCCCCGGGAGGAGGCTACACCTTC
TRBV4-2	TRBJ1-1	NA	NA	CASSQSPGQGTEAFF	TGTGCCAGCAGCCAGTCCCCAGGGCAAGGCACTGAAGCTTTCTTT
TRBV5-5	TRBJ2-7	NA	TRBD1	CASSLAQGASGEQYF	TGTGCCAGCAGCTTGGCCCAGGGGGCTTCGGGGGAGCAGTACTTC
TRBV10-3	TRBJ2-1	NA	TRBD2	CAISEVTSGSNEQFF	TGTGCCATCAGTGAGGTTACGAGCGGGAGCAATGAGCAGTTCTTC
TRBV6-6	TRBJ1-2	few	TRBD1	CASSPKTGGEGYTF	TGTGCCAGCAGTCCGAAAACAGGGGGCGAAGGCTACACCTTC
TRBV7-2	TRBJ2-7	NA	TRBD1	CASSFPRDSVHEQYF	TGTGCCAGCAGCTTCCCCCGGGACAGTGTCCACGAGCAGTACTTC
TRBV5-1	TRBJ1-2	NA	NA	CASSLDQGWYGYTF	TGCGCCAGCAGCTTGGATCAGGGGTGGTATGGCTACACCTTC
TRBV7-9	TRBJ2-1	NA	TRBD2	CASSFGTSGSQKNEQFF	TGTGCCAGCAGCTTTGGGACTAGCGGGAGTCAGAAGAATGAGCAGTTCTTC
TRBV6-5	TRBJ2-3	NA	TRBD2	CASSYSGTTQNTQYF	TGTGCCAGCAGTTACTCTGGGACTACCCAGAATACGCAGTATTTT
TRBV28	TRBJ2-4	NA	TRBD2	CASSLGGSGGAKNIQYF	TGTGCCAGCAGTTTGGGTGGCAGCGGGGGGGCCAAAAACATTCAGTACTTC
TRBV15	TRBJ2-7	NA	TRBD1	CATSRDPGQGLSYEQYF	TGTGCCACCAGCAGAGACCCCGGACAGGGCTTATCCTACGAGCAGTACTTC
TRBV6-4	TRBJ2-2	NA	NA	CASPRGKNTGELFF	TGTGCCAGCCCCCGGGGGAAGAACACCGGGGAGCTGTTTTTT
TRBV5-4	TRBJ2-5	once	TRBD2	CASSGGLVGMETQYF	TGTGCCAGCAGCGGGGGACTAGTAGGGATGGAGACCCAGTACTTC
TRBV5-6	TRBJ2-7	NA	NA	CASSLGGFSYEQYF	TGTGCCAGCAGCTTAGGTGGGTTTTCCTACGAGCAGTACTTC
TRBV4-3	TRBJ2-7	NA	TRBD2	CASSLTDRAGLAGPTYEQYF	TGCGCCAGCAGCCTCACGGACAGGGCCGGACTAGCGGGACCTACCTACGAGCAGTACTTC
TRBV10-3	TRBJ2-6	NA	TRBD1	CAISEGTGGVSGANVLTF	TGTGCCATCAGTGAGGGGACAGGGGGCGTCTCTGGGGCCAACGTCCTGACTTTC
TRBV9	TRBJ2-7	NA	NA	CASSGTASYEQYF	TGTGCCAGCAGCGGGACGGCCTCCTACGAGCAGTACTTC
TRBV14	TRBJ1-2	once	TRBD1	CASSPGTANYGYTF	TGTGCCAGCAGCCCAGGGACAGCTAACTATGGCTACACCTTC
TRBV27	TRBJ2-5	NA	TRBD1	CASSRTGNQETQYF	TGTGCCAGCAGCCGGACAGGGAACCAAGAGACCCAGTACTTC
TRBV11-2	TRBJ2-3	once	NA	CASSYGDTQYF	TGTGCCAGCAGCTATGGAGATACGCAGTATTTT
TRBV5-1	TRBJ1-6	NA	NA	CASSLRGEGRESSPLHF	TGCGCCAGCAGCTTGCGCGGCGAGGGGCGGGAGAGTTCACCCCTCCACTTT
TRBV30	TRBJ2-1	NA	NA	CAWTRLAYNEQFF	TGTGCCTGGACGAGACTAGCCTACAATGAGCAGTTCTTC
TRBV9	TRBJ1-3	NA	NA	CASSVATGLSGNTIYF	TGTGCCAGCAGCGTAGCTACGGGACTCTCTGGAAACACCATATATTTT
TRBV27	TRBJ2-3	NA	NA	CASSRRHGTDTQYF	TGTGCCAGCAGTCGGAGACATGGCACAGATACGCAGTATTTT
TRBV7-8	TRBJ1-1	NA	NA	CASSLNNVDGTEAFF	TGTGCCAGCAGCTTAAACAACGTGGACGGAACTGAAGCTTTCTTT
TRBV20-1	TRBJ2-3	NA	NA	CSASWYDTQYF	TGCAGTGCTAGTTGGTACGATACGCAGTATTTT
TRBV27	TRBJ2-3	NA	NA	CASSLEPSYTQYF	TGTGCCAGCAGTTTGGAACCCTCGTATACGCAGTATTTT
TRBV13	TRBJ2-1	NA	TRBD2	CASSPRTSGAYNEQFF	TGTGCCAGCAGCCCAAGGACTAGCGGGGCCTACAATGAGCAGTTCTTC
TRBV6-1	TRBJ2-7	NA	TRBD2	CASSEPQPSGEQYF	TGTGCCAGCAGTGAACCCCAACCTAGCGGCGAGCAGTACTTC
TRBV7-9	TRBJ2-1	NA	NA	CASSLALVSYNEQFF	TGTGCCAGCAGCTTAGCACTAGTATCCTACAATGAGCAGTTCTTC
TRBV5-1	TRBJ1-1	few	TRBD1	CASRDSGQGGTEAFF	TGCGCCAGCAGGGATTCGGGACAGGGGGGCACTGAAGCTTTCTTT